This TCR beta chain was retrieved from a study of patients and donors after allogeneic stem cell transplantation. The CDR3 has 11 amino acids. CDR1 and CDR2 from the germline V gene are MDHEN and SYDVKM. Trimming pared 7 bases from V and 4 bases from J, leaving 7 bases between. This clonotype was observed at least ten times. TCRdb used MiXCR to reprocess the RT-PCR reads, holding one entry per CDR3 protein. The sample has approximately 250,000 distinct CDR3 sequences, 13% to 15% seen once. This chain links TRBV28 with TRBJ1-2, with D possibly being TRBD1 (5 bases). The sequenced sample consisted of blood, either unsorted or a sorted T cell fraction (not recorded which). The receptor was isolated from a human donor who was either an allogeneic HSCT recipient or a stem cell or donor lymphocyte infusion donor (not recorded which). It is not recorded whose cells these are; they may come from a transplant donor. CDR3 sequence reads: CASTGGYGYTF. As DNA, the CDR3 is TGTGCCAGCACCGGGGGCTATGGCTACACCTTC.